The rows below give T cell receptor beta chains drawn from one sample of a study of cytomegalovirus exposure and HLA in healthy donors. The assay was immunoSEQ multiplex PCR, and TCRdb's table has in-frame clones only and misses some. Among about 140,000 clones listed, roughly 73% were seen once. The sample was PBMCs. Every receptor here comes from a man between 40 and 49 years old in good health and CMV-seronegative. The CDR3 runs from the conserved cysteine through the conserved F or W. The order of the fields is J gene, D gene, V gene, clone size, CDR3 DNA, CDR3 protein. A D gene is named only where the DNA matches it firmly. Clone size, where shown, is once, few, many, or a class for clones that have expanded.

j_call: TRBJ1-1
d_call: -
v_call: TRBV6-6
clone_size: -
cdr3_nt: TGTGCCAGCAGCCGGGTAAACACTGAAGCTTTCTTT
cdr3_aa: CASSRVNTEAFF

j_call: TRBJ1-2
d_call: -
v_call: TRBV6-6
clone_size: -
cdr3_nt: TGTGCCAGCAGCTTACTTGGACAGTCTAACTATGGCTACACCTTC
cdr3_aa: CASSLLGQSNYGYTF

j_call: TRBJ2-7
d_call: -
v_call: TRBV5-1
clone_size: -
cdr3_nt: TGCGCCAGCAGCTTGGAGGGGGACGAGCAGTACTTC
cdr3_aa: CASSLEGDEQYF

j_call: TRBJ2-6
d_call: -
v_call: TRBV11-2
clone_size: -
cdr3_nt: TGTGCCAGCAGCTTAGATGGGGGACAAGGGGCCAACGTCCTGACTTTC
cdr3_aa: CASSLDGGQGANVLTF

j_call: TRBJ1-5
d_call: TRBD1
v_call: TRBV5-1
clone_size: -
cdr3_nt: TGCGCCAGCAGCTTGGAGGCAGGGGGTAGGCAGCCCCAGCATTTT
cdr3_aa: CASSLEAGGRQPQHF

j_call: TRBJ1-2
d_call: -
v_call: TRBV6-5
clone_size: -
cdr3_nt: TGTGCCACCCAGGGTGATCGACTCGGCTACACCTTC
cdr3_aa: CATQGDRLGYTF

j_call: TRBJ1-3
d_call: -
v_call: TRBV7-8
clone_size: once
cdr3_nt: TGTGCCAGCAGCTTAGGGGGCGTCTCTGGAAACACCATATATTTT
cdr3_aa: CASSLGGVSGNTIYF

j_call: TRBJ1-1
d_call: TRBD1
v_call: TRBV9
clone_size: -
cdr3_nt: TGTGCCAGCAGCAGAGGGACAGGCAAAACCCCGAACACTGAAGCTTTCTTT
cdr3_aa: CASSRGTGKTPNTEAFF

j_call: TRBJ1-3
d_call: -
v_call: TRBV28
clone_size: -
cdr3_nt: TGTGCCAGCAGTTTAGGGGGACTGTTCGCCGGAAACACCATATATTTT
cdr3_aa: CASSLGGLFAGNTIYF

j_call: TRBJ2-7
d_call: -
v_call: TRBV7-9
clone_size: few
cdr3_nt: TGTGCCAGCAGCTCGGGGTGGGCTCAGCAGTACTTC
cdr3_aa: CASSSGWAQQYF

j_call: TRBJ1-1
d_call: -
v_call: TRBV6-5
clone_size: once
cdr3_nt: TGTGCCAGCAGTTACGGGGCCCTTTTTGGCTTTGAAGCTTTCTTT
cdr3_aa: CASSYGALFGFEAFF

j_call: TRBJ2-5
d_call: -
v_call: TRBV9
clone_size: -
cdr3_nt: TGTGCCAGCAGCGTAGGAGGAGGATCCCTCCAAGAGACCCAGTACTTC
cdr3_aa: CASSVGGGSLQETQYF

j_call: TRBJ1-2
d_call: -
v_call: TRBV5-4
clone_size: -
cdr3_nt: TGTGCCAGCAGCCCTAGAGGGAGTTTAGTCTATGGCTACACCTTC
cdr3_aa: CASSPRGSLVYGYTF

j_call: TRBJ1-1
d_call: TRBD1
v_call: TRBV20-1
clone_size: -
cdr3_nt: TGCAGTGCCTCGGGACAGGGTTCAGCTTTCTTT
cdr3_aa: CSASGQGSAFF

j_call: TRBJ1-4
d_call: -
v_call: TRBV5-6
clone_size: -
cdr3_nt: TGTGCCAGCAGTTACCGGGCAACTAATGAAAAACTGTTTTTT
cdr3_aa: CASSYRATNEKLFF

j_call: TRBJ1-4
d_call: TRBD1
v_call: TRBV30
clone_size: -
cdr3_nt: TGTGCCTGGAGCCACGGACAGGGGGCGCGGGGAGCAACTAATGAAAAACTGTTTTTT
cdr3_aa: CAWSHGQGARGATNEKLFF

j_call: TRBJ2-1
d_call: TRBD1
v_call: TRBV5-1
clone_size: -
cdr3_nt: TGCGCCAGCAGCTTAGACAGGGAAGGGAATGAGCAGTTCTTC
cdr3_aa: CASSLDREGNEQFF

j_call: TRBJ2-7
d_call: TRBD2
v_call: TRBV7-8
clone_size: -
cdr3_nt: TGTGCCAGCAGCTTATTAGCGGGGGAAGAGCAGTACTTC
cdr3_aa: CASSLLAGEEQYF

j_call: TRBJ2-7
d_call: -
v_call: TRBV5-6
clone_size: -
cdr3_nt: TGTGCCAGCAGGTCCGGGAGCGGCGGCTCCTACGAGCAGTACTTC
cdr3_aa: CASRSGSGGSYEQYF

j_call: TRBJ2-7
d_call: TRBD1
v_call: TRBV6-1
clone_size: -
cdr3_nt: TGTGCCAGCAGTCTTCTGACAGGGACGTCCTACGAGCAGTACTTC
cdr3_aa: CASSLLTGTSYEQYF

j_call: TRBJ1-3
d_call: -
v_call: TRBV11-3
clone_size: -
cdr3_nt: TGTGCCAGCAGCTTCGGTGCAGGAAACACCATATATTTT
cdr3_aa: CASSFGAGNTIYF

j_call: TRBJ1-1
d_call: -
v_call: TRBV6-6
clone_size: -
cdr3_nt: TGTGCCAGCAGTTCTCGGACAGACATGAACACTGAAGCTTTCTTT
cdr3_aa: CASSSRTDMNTEAFF

j_call: TRBJ1-3
d_call: -
v_call: TRBV19
clone_size: -
cdr3_nt: TGTGCCAGTAATCGTTACTCTGGAAACACCATATATTTT
cdr3_aa: CASNRYSGNTIYF

j_call: TRBJ1-3
d_call: -
v_call: TRBV9
clone_size: -
cdr3_nt: TGTGCCAGCAGCGTAGTCAGCTCTGGAAACACCATATATTTT
cdr3_aa: CASSVVSSGNTIYF

j_call: TRBJ2-3
d_call: TRBD2
v_call: TRBV28
clone_size: -
cdr3_nt: TGTGCCAGCAGTTTACCCGGGACTAGCCCGGAGACCCTTTTT
cdr3_aa: CASSLPGTSPETLF

j_call: TRBJ1-3
d_call: TRBD1
v_call: TRBV7-2
clone_size: -
cdr3_nt: TGTGCCAGCAGCTTTAGGGGACAGGGGGCCTCTGGAAACACCATATATTTT
cdr3_aa: CASSFRGQGASGNTIYF

j_call: TRBJ2-7
d_call: -
v_call: TRBV10-3
clone_size: -
cdr3_nt: TGTGCCATCAGTGAGTCCGGGGCCTACGAGCAGTACTTC
cdr3_aa: CAISESGAYEQYF

j_call: TRBJ2-5
d_call: -
v_call: TRBV7-9
clone_size: once
cdr3_nt: TGTGCCAGCAAGCCAGGGGAGGGCAACAGGGTCGAGACCCAGTACTTC
cdr3_aa: CASKPGEGNRVETQYF

j_call: TRBJ2-3
d_call: TRBD1
v_call: TRBV5-6
clone_size: once
cdr3_nt: TGTGCCAGCTCTTTTCCAGGGGGCTCTGGCACAGATACGCAGTATTTT
cdr3_aa: CASSFPGGSGTDTQYF

j_call: TRBJ2-2
d_call: -
v_call: TRBV7-2
clone_size: -
cdr3_nt: TGTGCCAGCAGATCAGACGGGGCCGGGGAGCTGTTTTTT
cdr3_aa: CASRSDGAGELFF

j_call: TRBJ2-3
d_call: TRBD1
v_call: TRBV4-1
clone_size: -
cdr3_nt: TGCGCCAGCAGCTGCCGGGACAGGGGTATTGATACGCAGTATTTT
cdr3_aa: CASSCRDRGIDTQYF

j_call: TRBJ1-4
d_call: -
v_call: TRBV2
clone_size: few
cdr3_nt: TGTGCCAGCAGCTCCCCCGAGACAGTTAATGAAAAACTGTTTTTT
cdr3_aa: CASSSPETVNEKLFF

j_call: TRBJ2-3
d_call: -
v_call: TRBV5-1
clone_size: few
cdr3_nt: TGCGCCAGCCCCGGGCGGGCAGACCCCATCTACACAGATACGCAGTATTTT
cdr3_aa: CASPGRADPIYTDTQYF

j_call: TRBJ1-5
d_call: -
v_call: TRBV6-5
clone_size: -
cdr3_nt: TGTGCCAGCAGTTACTCCCGGGGGGCGGGTCAGCCCCAGCATTTT
cdr3_aa: CASSYSRGAGQPQHF

j_call: TRBJ1-2
d_call: -
v_call: TRBV19
clone_size: -
cdr3_nt: TGTGCCAGTTCCCTCAGGGACTATGGCTACACCTTC
cdr3_aa: CASSLRDYGYTF

j_call: TRBJ1-2
d_call: -
v_call: TRBV18
clone_size: few
cdr3_nt: TGTGCCAGCTCGTCGGACACCTCTAACTATGGCTACACCTTC
cdr3_aa: CASSSDTSNYGYTF

j_call: TRBJ2-7
d_call: TRBD2
v_call: TRBV4-3
clone_size: -
cdr3_nt: TGCGCCAGCAGCCAAGCCGCGGGGGGGTACGAGCAGTACTTC
cdr3_aa: CASSQAAGGYEQYF

j_call: TRBJ2-1
d_call: TRBD2
v_call: TRBV6-1
clone_size: many
cdr3_nt: TGTGCCAGCAGTGAAGCTGGGACTAGCGTCTACAATGAGCAGTTCTTC
cdr3_aa: CASSEAGTSVYNEQFF

j_call: TRBJ2-7
d_call: -
v_call: TRBV2
clone_size: -
cdr3_nt: TGTGCCAGCACCTTAGGGAGCGAGCAGTACTTC
cdr3_aa: CASTLGSEQYF

j_call: TRBJ1-5
d_call: -
v_call: TRBV11-2
clone_size: -
cdr3_nt: TGTGCCAGCAGCCAAAACAGGGAACCCTATAGCAATCAGCCCCAGCATTTT
cdr3_aa: CASSQNREPYSNQPQHF

j_call: TRBJ1-6
d_call: -
v_call: TRBV4-3
clone_size: -
cdr3_nt: TGCGCCAGCAGCCTTACAACAGGGCCATCACCCCTCCACTTT
cdr3_aa: CASSLTTGPSPLHF

j_call: TRBJ2-7
d_call: TRBD1
v_call: TRBV5-1
clone_size: -
cdr3_nt: TGCGCCAGCAGCTTGGGGGACAGGGGTCCCTACGAGCAGTACTTC
cdr3_aa: CASSLGDRGPYEQYF

j_call: TRBJ2-1
d_call: TRBD2
v_call: TRBV5-1
clone_size: -
cdr3_nt: TGCGCCAGCAGCTTGACCGGGGGGGCGGGCAATGAGCAGTTCTTC
cdr3_aa: CASSLTGGAGNEQFF

j_call: TRBJ2-7
d_call: -
v_call: TRBV2
clone_size: -
cdr3_nt: TGTGCCAGCAATTACAAAGGGGCTCCCTACGAGCAGTACTTC
cdr3_aa: CASNYKGAPYEQYF

j_call: TRBJ2-1
d_call: -
v_call: TRBV4-1
clone_size: few
cdr3_nt: TGCGCCAGCAGCCCCCGCTGGGGCGACAATGAGCAGTTCTTC
cdr3_aa: CASSPRWGDNEQFF

j_call: TRBJ1-2
d_call: TRBD1
v_call: TRBV10-1
clone_size: once
cdr3_nt: TGCGCCAGCAGTTCCGGACAGGCGGACTATGGCTACACCTTC
cdr3_aa: CASSSGQADYGYTF

j_call: TRBJ2-3
d_call: TRBD2
v_call: TRBV27
clone_size: -
cdr3_nt: TGTGCCAGCAGTTGGGCTAGCGGGGGGCCCGGAGATACGCAGTATTTT
cdr3_aa: CASSWASGGPGDTQYF

j_call: TRBJ1-5
d_call: TRBD1
v_call: TRBV4-3
clone_size: few
cdr3_nt: TGCGCCAGCAGCCAAGGCCGGGACAGGGCTCAGCCCCAGCATTTT
cdr3_aa: CASSQGRDRAQPQHF

j_call: TRBJ2-1
d_call: -
v_call: TRBV18
clone_size: -
cdr3_nt: TGTGCCAGCTCACCCAGCGTCGGGATAGTGAACAATGAGCAGTTCTTC
cdr3_aa: CASSPSVGIVNNEQFF

j_call: TRBJ2-2
d_call: TRBD2
v_call: TRBV28
clone_size: -
cdr3_nt: TGTGCCAGCAGTTTCACAGCGGGGGCGAACACCGGGGAGCTGTTTTTT
cdr3_aa: CASSFTAGANTGELFF

j_call: TRBJ1-3
d_call: -
v_call: TRBV5-1
clone_size: -
cdr3_nt: TGCGCCAGCAGCTTGGCCGGGGAGGCCTATTCTGGAAACACCATATATTTT
cdr3_aa: CASSLAGEAYSGNTIYF

j_call: TRBJ1-2
d_call: -
v_call: TRBV14
clone_size: -
cdr3_nt: TGTGCCAGCAGCCAAGATATCGGCAGGGCCGATGGCTACACCTTC
cdr3_aa: CASSQDIGRADGYTF

j_call: TRBJ1-5
d_call: TRBD1
v_call: TRBV6-5
clone_size: -
cdr3_nt: TGTGCCAGCAGTAATACAGGGGGCGCAGAGCAGCCCCAGCATTTT
cdr3_aa: CASSNTGGAEQPQHF

j_call: TRBJ2-2
d_call: TRBD2
v_call: TRBV28
clone_size: -
cdr3_nt: TGTGCCAGCAGTTACGGGGGGGCCCGAGGCGGGGAGCTGTTTTTT
cdr3_aa: CASSYGGARGGELFF

j_call: TRBJ2-2
d_call: TRBD1
v_call: TRBV4-1
clone_size: -
cdr3_nt: TGCGCCAGCAGCCAAGGGGGGACAGGGGTCCCCGGGGAGCTGTTTTTT
cdr3_aa: CASSQGGTGVPGELFF

j_call: TRBJ2-7
d_call: TRBD1
v_call: TRBV2
clone_size: few
cdr3_nt: TGTGCCAGCAGCCGGACAGGGCTAATCAACGAGCAGTACTTC
cdr3_aa: CASSRTGLINEQYF

j_call: TRBJ2-3
d_call: TRBD2
v_call: TRBV7-2
clone_size: -
cdr3_nt: TGTGCCAGCAGCCCACAACCCCCGGGACTAGCAGTTGATACGCAGTATTTT
cdr3_aa: CASSPQPPGLAVDTQYF

j_call: TRBJ1-1
d_call: TRBD1
v_call: TRBV6-6
clone_size: -
cdr3_nt: TGTGCCAGCACAGCAGGGACAGTGATGAACACTGAAGCTTTCTTT
cdr3_aa: CASTAGTVMNTEAFF

j_call: TRBJ1-2
d_call: TRBD1
v_call: TRBV4-1
clone_size: -
cdr3_nt: TGCGCCAGCAGCAAATACTCACAGGGGGCCTATGGCTACACCTTC
cdr3_aa: CASSKYSQGAYGYTF